The 26 T cell receptor beta chains below all came from one sample that was sequenced in a study of CD8 T cells in ankylosing spondylitis. TCRdb re-analysed the 5' RACE reads in MiXCR, keeping a single row per CDR3 protein. The table includes 310,000 or so distinct CDR3 sequences, over 15% detected once. The sample taken for sequencing was blood, either unsorted or a sorted T cell fraction (not recorded which). The source is a male donor with ankylosing spondylitis or in good health (not recorded which).

In this sample, this clonotype turned up a few times. This chain uses TRBV10-2 with TRBJ2-2; D remains unclear. Germline V gene data show CDR1 as WSHSY and CDR2 as SAAADI. V lost 4 bases and J 7 bases, leaving 13 bases between the germline ends. The CDR3 length is 14 residues. CDR3 sequence: CASSVTQYGGELFF. The CDR3 DNA sequence: TGCGCCAGCAGTGTTACCCAGTATGGCGGGGAGCTGTTTTTT.

This chain links TRBV5-1 with TRBJ2-5; the match to TRBD2 covers 11 bases. Germline trimming cut 0 bases from V and 2 bases from J; bases unmatched to any gene: 3. There are 16 residues in the CDR3. The V gene's germline CDR1 is SGHRS and CDR2 YFSETQ. CDR3 protein: CASSLGLAGHQETQYF. CDR3 DNA: TGCGCCAGCAGCTTGGGACTAGCGGGACATCAAGAGACCCAGTACTTC. Based on the CDR3 plus reference TRBV5-1 and TRBJ2-5, the full variable domain is KAGVTQTPRYLIKTRGQQVTLSCSPISGHRSVSWYQQTPGQGLQFLFEYFSETQRNKGNFPGRFSGRQFSNSRSEMNVSTLELGDSALYLCASSLGLAGHQETQYFGPGTRLLVL.

This clonotype was picked up many times. The chain joins TRBV12-3 or TRBV12-4 to TRBJ1-5, with 10 bases fitting TRBD1. This CDR3 is built from 16 residues. V was clipped by 2 bases and J by 4 bases; unmatched bases: 5. The CDR3: CASSLRDRGRNQPQHF. The CDR3 bases are TGTGCCAGCAGTTTACGGGACAGGGGCCGAAATCAGCCCCAGCATTTT.

This chain connects TRBV15 to TRBJ2-1, with D tentatively TRBD2 (5 bases). The germline V gene has CDR1 LNHNV and CDR2 YYDKDF (reference sequence). The germline V and J ends were trimmed by 1 base and 4 bases, with 11 bases remaining between them. This CDR3 is 15 amino acids long. The CDR3 DNA reads as TGTGCCACCAGCAGAGTAGCGTCTACTTACAATGAGCAGTTCTTC. It codes for CATSRVASTYNEQFF.

This chain joins TRBV7-3 and TRBJ1-6; 7 positions agree with TRBD1. Germline-derived CDR1 and CDR2 are SGHTA and FQGTGA. J gave up 7 bases and V 4 bases, and 4 bases lay outside the gene matches. This CDR3 contains 14 residues. The CDR3 DNA reads as TGTGCCAGCAGCTCGACAGGGCGGAATTCACCCCTCCACTTT. Residues: CASSSTGRNSPLHF. The full variable domain, with the rest looked up from reference TRBV7-3 and TRBJ1-6, is GAGVSQTPSNKVTEKGKYVELRCDPISGHTALYWYRQSLGQGPEFLIYFQGTGAADDSGLPNDRFFAVRPEGSVSTLKIQRTERGDSAVYLCASSSTGRNSPLHFGNGTRLTVT.

This chain links TRBV20-1 with TRBJ1-1, with TRBD1 as a possible D gene (6 bases). Germline V gene data show CDR1 as DFQATT and CDR2 as SNEGSKA (reference sequence). V lost 0 bases and J 1 base, leaving 15 bases between the germline ends. The CDR3 loop spans 16 amino acids. The CDR3 DNA reads as TGCAGTGCTAGAGACTCGGGCAGGGGAGGGAACACTGAAGCTTTCTTT. Translated, it gives CSARDSGRGGNTEAFF.

The chain is built from TRBV12-3 or TRBV12-4 and TRBJ2-5, with 13 bases fitting TRBD2. CDR3 size: 17 residues. The junction had 7 bases not matched to a gene; V was cut back by 6 bases and J by 0 bases. The CDR3 DNA reads TGTGCCAGCAGCACGGGACTAGCGGGGAGGTACCAAGAGACCCAGTACTTC. Protein sequence: CASSTGLAGRYQETQYF.

The chain recombines TRBV9 with TRBJ2-2; 7 nucleotides agree with TRBD2. CDR1 and CDR2 from the germline V gene are SGDLS and YYNGEE. CDR3 length: 17 amino acids. Germline trimming cut 6 bases from V and 0 bases from J; bases unmatched to any gene: 11. The CDR3 reads CASNPSGASSNTGELFF. DNA of the CDR3: TGTGCCAGCAACCCCAGCGGGGCCTCCTCGAACACCGGGGAGCTGTTTTTT.

This clonotype came up a few times. This chain links TRBV7-9 with TRBJ2-3; D remains ambiguous. There are 13 residues in the CDR3. V dropped 5 bases and J dropped 3 bases, with 9 bases sitting between them. The germline CDR1 and CDR2 sequences are SEHNR and FQNEAQ (reference sequence). The chain's CDR3 is CASSPIGTDTQYF. CDR3 nucleotides: TGTGCCAGCAGCCCCATAGGAACAGATACGCAGTATTTT.

The rearrangement joins TRBV9 to TRBJ1-5, with D unresolved. V lost 0 bases to trimming and J lost 2 bases, with 6 bases between them. Per the germline V gene, CDR1 is SGDLS and CDR2 is YYNGEE. The CDR3 covers 14 residues. This chain's CDR3 is CASSVDERNQPQHF. CDR3 nucleotide sequence: TGTGCCAGCAGCGTAGATGAACGCAATCAGCCCCAGCATTTT. Filled out from reference TRBV9 and TRBJ1-5, the complete variable domain reads DSGVTQTPKHLITATGQRVTLRCSPRSGDLSVYWYQQSLDQGLQFLIQYYNGEERAKGNILERFSAQQFPDLHSELNLSSLELGDSALYFCASSVDERNQPQHFGDGTRLSIL.

V is TRBV9 and J is TRBJ2-3, with unresolved D. The CDR3 covers 16 residues. The ends were cut back, 0 bases at V and 2 bases at J, with 13 bases in the middle. Germline assignment: CDR1 SGDLS and CDR2 YYNGEE. CDR3 in amino acids: CASSVEAESYTDTQYF. Written as DNA, the CDR3 is TGTGCCAGCAGCGTAGAGGCAGAATCGTACACAGATACGCAGTATTTT. Full variable domain (rest looked up from reference TRBV9 and TRBJ2-3): DSGVTQTPKHLITATGQRVTLRCSPRSGDLSVYWYQQSLDQGLQFLIQYYNGEERAKGNILERFSAQQFPDLHSELNLSSLELGDSALYFCASSVEAESYTDTQYFGPGTRLTVL.

The gene calls are TRBV4-1 and TRBJ2-3; D is unclear. The germline V and J ends were trimmed by 3 bases and 1 base, with 5 bases remaining between them. Looked up from germline, CDR1 is MGHRA and CDR2 is YSYEKL. The CDR3 spans 13 residues. CDR3: CASSHPGTDTQYF. CDR3 nucleotide sequence: TGCGCCAGCAGCCATCCGGGCACAGATACGCAGTATTTT.

This clonotype was recorded at least ten times. This rearrangement joins TRBV9 to TRBJ1-5; 9 bases fit TRBD1. Per the germline V gene, CDR1 is SGDLS and CDR2 is YYNGEE. This CDR3 is 15 amino acids long. V was clipped by 0 bases and J by 6 bases; unmatched bases: 4. The CDR3 loop reads CASSVDTGGSQPQHF. Here the CDR3 DNA reads TGTGCCAGCAGCGTAGATACAGGGGGCAGTCAGCCCCAGCATTTT.

This clonotype was seen a handful of times. The chain carries TRBV29-1 and TRBJ2-1; TRBD2 matches at 8 bases. Trimming at V came to 4 bases and at J to 0 bases, leaving 8 bases not matched to a gene. Germline CDR1 and CDR2: SQVTM and ANQGSEA. This CDR3 is built from 16 residues. CDR3 coding DNA: TGCAGCGTTGGGTCTAGCGGGCCGAGCTCCTACAATGAGCAGTTCTTC. The encoded protein is CSVGSSGPSSYNEQFF.

As concerns this clonotype: The DNA is left out, because the CDR3 cannot be placed on it with certainty; the CDR3 is given as TCRdb lists it. This chain joins TRBV27 and TRBJ2-7; the DNA was not used to check the table's D call, TRBD1. Germline V gives CDR1 MNHEY, CDR2 SMNVEV (reference sequence). The CDR3 has 15 residues if both end residues are counted. The CDR3 region is CASSSSDRGGHEQYV.

The table lists this clonotype with a count of one. The gene calls are TRBV9 and TRBJ2-5; 7 bases are shared with TRBD1. Per germline, CDR1 SGDLS and CDR2 YYNGEE. The CDR3 spans 15 residues. Unmatched junction bases numbered 3, after V lost 0 bases and J lost 1 base. In nucleotides, the CDR3 is TGTGCCAGCAGCGTAGTCGGGACAGCCCAAGAGACCCAGTACTTC. Translation: CASSVVGTAQETQYF.

The table lists this clonotype with many counts. CDR3 DNA: TGTGCCAGCAGCCCGGGACAGGGGGATGAGACCCAGTACTTC. Translating gives CASSPGQGDETQYF. This chain joins TRBV6-1 and TRBJ2-5, with 11 bases that match TRBD1. Germline CDR1 and CDR2: MNHNS and SASEGT. This CDR3 spans 14 amino acids. V was clipped by 6 bases and J by 5 bases; unmatched bases: 5.

The sample holds many counts of this clonotype. The gene calls are TRBV12-3 or TRBV12-4 and TRBJ1-1; the D gene is possibly TRBD1 (6 bases). CDR3 length equals 13 residues. V lost 8 bases to trimming and J lost 2 bases, with 12 bases between them. CDR3 protein: CASQGGGNTEAFF. In DNA form, the CDR3 reads TGTGCCAGCCAAGGCGGGGGCAACACTGAAGCTTTCTTT.

This clonotype was seen just once. The chain joins TRBV7-2 to TRBJ2-5; TRBD1 matches 7 bases. Germline loops: CDR1 SGHTA, CDR2 FQGNSA. This CDR3 has 14 residues. J was trimmed by 5 bases and V by 4 bases; bases with no gene match: 7. The CDR3 sequence is CASSWVTGKETQYF. CDR3 in DNA: TGTGCCAGCAGCTGGGTGACAGGGAAGGAGACCCAGTACTTC.

The J gene is TRBJ1-5, the V gene TRBV30; tentative D call: TRBD1 (5 bases). The CDR3 contains 14 residues. Germline V gene sequence: CDR1 GTSNPN, CDR2 SVGIG (reference sequence). Trimming took 6 bases from V and 11 from J, leaving 23 bases between them. In DNA, the CDR3 is TGTGCCTGCCAAGGGGCTGACAGTTATCAAGCCCAGCATTTT. It translates to CACQGADSYQAQHF.

This clonotype was counted only a few times. The gene calls are TRBV30 and TRBJ2-5; D uncertain. The CDR3 is 14 amino acids. The V end was cut by 4 bases, the J end by 3 bases, with 15 bases between. Germline CDR1 and CDR2: GTSNPN and SVGIG (reference sequence). The CDR3 is CAWNTGRLKETQYF. Here the CDR3 DNA reads TGTGCCTGGAATACGGGCAGGTTGAAAGAGACCCAGTACTTC.

CDR3 protein: CASSVSAGGVGTEAFF. The CDR3 DNA reads as TGTGCCAGCAGTGTGTCGGCAGGGGGCGTTGGCACTGAAGCTTTCTTT. The chain links TRBV6-1 to TRBJ1-1, with 8 bases aligning to TRBD1. Trimming removed 4 bases from V and 4 bases from J; junction bases left unmatched: 11. The CDR3 sequence is 16 residues long. Germline CDR1 is MNHNS and CDR2 is SASEGT.

J is TRBJ2-1 and V is TRBV5-6, with TRBD2 matching over 14 bases. Germline V lookup: CDR1 SGHDT, CDR2 YYEEEE. Trimming took 3 bases from V and 3 from J; bases not matched to a gene: 11. The CDR3 is 19 amino acids. The CDR3 bases are TGTGCCAGCAGCTCCTCCGGGACTAGCGGGAGAGTGATCTACAATGAGCAGTTCTTC. This translates into CASSSSGTSGRVIYNEQFF.

This clonotype was counted between two and nine times. V gene TRBV15 combines with J gene TRBJ2-6, with no clear D. This CDR3 region has 16 residues. Germline loops: CDR1 LNHNV, CDR2 YYDKDF (reference sequence). V was pared by 0 bases and J by 0 bases, with 6 bases between. DNA of the CDR3: TGTGCCACCAGCAGAGATTTGGGCTCTGGGGCCAACGTCCTGACTTTC. Its protein is CATSRDLGSGANVLTF.

This clonotype was counted only a few times. The CDR3 sequence is CASSLTGTHNGYTF. In DNA form, the CDR3 reads TGCGCCAGCAGCTTGACCGGGACCCATAACGGCTACACCTTC. V usage is TRBV5-1 and J usage is TRBJ1-2; a weak D match, TRBD1 (5 bases). Per the germline V gene, CDR1 is SGHRS and CDR2 is YFSETQ. This CDR3 region has 14 residues. V lost 1 base, J lost 8 bases, and 15 bases lay in between. The full variable domain, in which reference TRBV5-1 and TRBJ1-2 provide the parts outside the CDR3, is KAGVTQTPRYLIKTRGQQVTLSCSPISGHRSVSWYQQTPGQGLQFLFEYFSETQRNKGNFPGRFSGRQFSNSRSEMNVSTLELGDSALYLCASSLTGTHNGYTFGSGTRLTVV.

The genes are TRBV11-2 and TRBJ2-1; D is perhaps TRBD2 (6 bases). Germline lookup yields CDR1 SGHAT and CDR2 FQNNGV. This CDR3 has 18 residues. Trimming cost V 2 bases and J 0 bases, with 17 bases left between them. CDR3 in DNA: TGTGCCAGCAGCTTACGGGCTCTGCGGGGCGGCTCCTACAATGAGCAGTTCTTC. Protein product: CASSLRALRGGSYNEQFF.